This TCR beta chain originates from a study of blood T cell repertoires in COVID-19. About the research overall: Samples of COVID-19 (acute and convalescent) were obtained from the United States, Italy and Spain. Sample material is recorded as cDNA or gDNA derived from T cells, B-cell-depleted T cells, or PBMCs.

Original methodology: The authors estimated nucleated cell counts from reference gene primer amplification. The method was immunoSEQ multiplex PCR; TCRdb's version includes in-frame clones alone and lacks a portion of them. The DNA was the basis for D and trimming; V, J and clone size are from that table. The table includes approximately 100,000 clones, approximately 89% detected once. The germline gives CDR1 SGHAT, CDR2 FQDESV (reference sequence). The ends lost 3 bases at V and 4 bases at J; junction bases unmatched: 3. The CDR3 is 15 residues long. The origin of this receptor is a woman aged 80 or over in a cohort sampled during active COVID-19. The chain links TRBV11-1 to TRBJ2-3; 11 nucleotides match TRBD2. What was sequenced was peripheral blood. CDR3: CASSFGTSGSDTQYF. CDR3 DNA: TGTGCCAGCAGCTTTGGGACTAGCGGTTCAGATACGCAGTATTTT.